This T cell receptor beta chain was sequenced in a study of T cell responses to AZD1222 COVID-19 vaccine. To note about this clone: What it binds is not known.

Broader study findings: Clonal diversity may have been underestimated, and the donors were mostly white British, with more females than males. Among AZD1222 vaccinees, only six were seropositive at baseline. At 160-218 and 743-854, vaccine-associated CD4 TCRs were dominant, and they spanned spike.

CDR3 size: 14 residues. The germline V gene encodes CDR1 ENHRY and CDR2 SYGVKD. With 4 bases clipped from V and 4 bases from J, the junction kept 5 bases outside the gene matches. Sequencing used immunoSEQ multiplex PCR; TCRdb keeps in-frame clones, though not all of them. The sample yields roughly 150,000 clones, around 90% seen once. This chain joins TRBV10-3 and TRBJ2-7; TRBD1 aligns across 9 bases. The receptor was derived from an adult in good health. The material was peripheral blood, obtained on day 0 of AZD1222 vaccination. The CDR3 reads CAISVGGQGYEQYF. DNA of the CDR3: TGTGCCATCAGTGTCGGAGGACAGGGGTACGAGCAGTACTTC.